The next 32 T cell receptor beta chains were all read from a single sample in a study of T cells in Graves' hyperthyroidism and ophthalmopathy. Using RNA transcripts as the source, TCR beta CDR3 regions were amplified. Initially, a first-round RT-PCR of the TCR CDR3 employed the HTBI primer set. One entry per CDR3 protein results from TCRdb running MiXCR on the multiplex PCR reads. The sample has 360,000 or so distinct CDR3 sequences; roughly 18% are singletons. Sequencing used blood. The receptors derive from a woman in her forties with Graves' ophthalmopathy.

Ten or more counts support this clonotype. The chain carries TRBV5-1 and TRBJ1-5; D remains ambiguous. CDR3 length equals 13 residues. Trimming shortened V by 4 bases and J by 3 bases, and 8 bases separated the two germline ends. Germline CDR1 reads SGHRS; CDR2 reads YFSETQ. The CDR3 here is CASSQDINQPQHF. The CDR3 DNA reads TGCGCCAGCAGCCAAGATATCAATCAGCCCCAGCATTTT.

This clonotype was found many times. The rearrangement links TRBV7-2 to TRBJ2-6; perhaps TRBD1 as D (6 bases). Germline V gene data show CDR1 as SGHTA and CDR2 as FQGNSA. The CDR3 runs to 15 residues. Deletions cut 5 bases from V and 0 bases from J, with 8 bases between. The CDR3 is CASSQQGSGANVLTF. CDR3 DNA: TGTGCCAGCAGCCAACAGGGCTCTGGGGCCAACGTCCTGACTTTC.

In regard to this clonotype: Given a much more abundant clone one base away, this may be a read error. It is likely a read error, because the conserved phenylalanine at the end of the CDR3 is missing. This sequence joins TRBV12-3 or TRBV12-4 and TRBJ1-5; D may be TRBD1 (5 bases). This CDR3 has 14 residues. With 5 bases removed from V and 3 bases from J, the gap between germline ends came to 11 bases. The DNA for the CDR3 is TGTGCCAGCAGTCCCGACAGTCTCAATCAGCCCCAGCATCTT. Protein product: CASSPDSLNQPQHL.

A remark on this clonotype: Here the CDR3 omits its conserved ending phenylalanine or tryptophan, so a read error is the likely source. This rearrangement joins TRBV6-1 to TRBJ2-3; D is unclear. Germline-derived CDR1 and CDR2 are MNHNS and SASEGT. This CDR3 is built from 15 residues. Trimming left V 7 bases short and J 0 bases short, with 14 bases between. Here the CDR3 DNA reads TGTGCCAGCACAAGCCGGCGAAGAAGCACAGATACGCAGTATTTG. It codes for CASTSRRRSTDTQYL.

There are a few counts of this clonotype. The J gene is TRBJ2-6, the V gene TRBV11-2; 7 bases are a match to TRBD1. V shed 4 bases and J 5 bases; nucleotides not matched to a gene: 8. Looked up from germline, CDR1 is SGHAT and CDR2 is FQNNGV. This CDR3 contains 16 residues. The CDR3 sequence is CASSSHRGRRANVLTF. CDR3 nucleotides: TGTGCCAGCAGCTCACACAGGGGCAGGAGGGCCAACGTCCTGACTTTC. The entire variable domain, with the rest obtained from reference TRBV11-2 and TRBJ2-6, is as follows: EAGVAQSPRYKIIEKRQSVAFWCNPISGHATLYWYQQILGQGPKLLIQFQNNGVVDDSQLPKDRFSAERLKGVDSTLKIQPAKLEDSAVYLCASSSHRGRRANVLTFGAGSRLTVL.

This clonotype was seen only a few times. The chain employs TRBV6-1 and TRBJ2-3; 9 positions agree with TRBD2. Germline CDR1 is MNHNS and CDR2 is SASEGT. Unmatched junction bases numbered 5, after V lost 6 bases and J lost 4 bases. CDR3 length equals 14 residues. CDR3 bases: TGTGCCAGCAGGGGAGCGGGAGGCGCAGATACGCAGTATTTT. Amino acids: CASRGAGGADTQYF.

The sample holds many counts of this clonotype. The genes are TRBV7-2 and TRBJ1-1; D call uncertain. Between the trimmed V and J ends, which lost 1 base and 7 bases, there was a span of 10 bases. The CDR3 runs to 13 residues. The germline V gene encodes CDR1 SGHTA and CDR2 FQGNSA. The CDR3 loop is CASSLGGRIEAFF. The CDR3 DNA sequence: TGTGCCAGCAGCTTAGGAGGGAGGATTGAAGCTTTCTTT.

This clonotype occurred many times. V gene TRBV11-1 combines with J gene TRBJ2-5, with TRBD1 matching 8 bases. The junction had 22 bases not matched to a gene; V was cut back by 5 bases and J by 5 bases. CDR3 size: 19 residues. In germline, CDR1 is SGHAT, CDR2 FQDESV (reference sequence). The CDR3 coding sequence is TGTGCCAGCAGCCCCTCCTTGAGCCCAGGGGGCTATCAATGGGAGACCCAGTACTTC. It encodes CASSPSLSPGGYQWETQYF.

This clonotype has a count of ten or more. J is TRBJ2-7 and V is TRBV7-9; 9 nucleotides match TRBD1. The germline CDR1 and CDR2 sequences are SEHNR and FQNEAQ (reference sequence). The J segment lost 5 bases and the V segment lost 5 bases, leaving 10 bases of the junction unmatched. The CDR3 spans 15 residues. The CDR3 protein is CASSQWTGDGDEQYF. As DNA, the CDR3 is TGTGCCAGCAGCCAATGGACAGGGGACGGCGACGAGCAGTACTTC.

This clonotype was seen repeatedly, ten times or more. The chain has TRBV29-1 and TRBJ1-2; D is unclear. The V end lost 2 bases, the J end lost 6 bases, and 10 bases lay between the germline ends. This CDR3 has 12 amino acids. The germline V gene encodes CDR1 SQVTM and CDR2 ANQGSEA. In DNA form, the CDR3 reads TGCAGCGTTGAATCAGGAAACAATGGCTACACCTTC. It codes for CSVESGNNGYTF.

The rearrangement joins TRBV11-2 to TRBJ1-2, with 8 bases identical to TRBD1. The J segment lost 8 bases and the V segment lost 5 bases, leaving 7 bases of the junction unmatched. Looked up from germline, CDR1 is SGHAT and CDR2 is FQNNGV. The CDR3 has 13 residues. The DNA for the CDR3 is TGTGCCAGCAGCCAGGACAGGGTCGAGGGCTACACCTTC. This encodes CASSQDRVEGYTF.

This clonotype was counted ten times or more. The chain has TRBV4-3 and TRBJ1-2; tentative D call: TRBD1 (5 bases). Trimming took 4 bases from V and 0 from J, leaving 9 bases between them. The germline gives CDR1 LGHNA, CDR2 YSLEER. The CDR3 is made up of 14 amino acids. The CDR3 protein is CASSPTAANYGYTF. The CDR3 DNA reads as TGCGCCAGCAGCCCGACAGCAGCTAACTATGGCTACACCTTC.

This clonotype was counted between two and nine times. The gene calls are TRBV28 and TRBJ2-5; TRBD2 agrees at 9 bases. The CDR3 is made up of 12 amino acids. V lost 9 bases, J lost 2 bases, and 1 base stayed unmatched. Germline-derived CDR1 and CDR2 are MDHEN and SYDVKM. The CDR3, as DNA: TGTGCCAGTGGACTAGCGCAAGAGACCCAGTACTTC. Translation gives CASGLAQETQYF.

In its sample, this clonotype was seen many times. CDR3 nucleotides: TGTGCCTGGAGTGTAAACATCATGAGCGAGCAGTACTTC. Its translation: CAWSVNIMSEQYF. V is TRBV30 and J is TRBJ2-7; D unclear. The germline gives CDR1 GTSNPN, CDR2 SVGIG (reference sequence). Trimming shortened V by 0 bases and J by 6 bases, and 12 bases separated the two germline ends. The CDR3 runs to 13 residues.

In this sample, this clonotype turned up many times. The genes are TRBV28 and TRBJ1-2; possible D gene TRBD1, 6 bases. The CDR3 consists of 13 residues. In germline, CDR1 is MDHEN, CDR2 SYDVKM. The V gene lost 5 bases and the J gene lost 3 bases, with 10 bases spanning the gap. The CDR3, as DNA: TGTGCCAGCAGTCGAACAGGGTACTATGGCTACACCTTC. Translating it yields CASSRTGYYGYTF.

This clonotype was seen more than once but under ten times. The chain has TRBV2 and TRBJ2-7; 7 bases align to TRBD1. The CDR3 contains 15 residues. J lost 3 bases, V lost 6 bases, and 11 bases had no gene match. Germline CDR1 and CDR2: SNHLY and FYNNEI. The CDR3 is CASRKARGQNYEQYF. The DNA of the CDR3 is TGTGCCAGCAGGAAGGCCCGGGGACAGAACTACGAGCAGTACTTC. The complete variable domain, with remaining parts taken from reference TRBV2 and TRBJ2-7, reads EPEVTQTPSHQVTQMGQEVILRCVPISNHLYFYWYRQILGQKVEFLVSFYNNEISEKSEIFDDQFSVERPDGSNFTLKIRSTKLEDSAMYFCASRKARGQNYEQYFGPGTRLTVT.

This clonotype has at least ten counts. This chain links TRBV5-1 with TRBJ2-2, with 12 bases matching TRBD2. The CDR3 has 16 amino acids. Germline loops: CDR1 SGHRS, CDR2 YFSETQ. Losses at the gene ends were 4 bases for V and 10 bases for J; bases not matched to a gene: 11. The CDR3: CASSGTSGRTSEELFF. The DNA of the CDR3 is TGCGCCAGCAGCGGAACTAGCGGGAGGACCTCCGAGGAGCTGTTTTTT.

This clonotype was seen at least ten times. CDR3 protein: CASSSEEGGHEQYF. The CDR3, as DNA: TGTGCCAGCAGCAGCGAAGAGGGGGGCCACGAGCAGTACTTC. V is TRBV6-2 or TRBV6-3 and J is TRBJ2-7, with D perhaps assigned TRBD1 or TRBD2 (6 bases each). The germline V gene encodes CDR1 MNHEY and CDR2 SVGEGT. Trimming removed 6 bases at V and 5 bases at J, with 17 bases between. CDR3 size: 14 residues.

There are many counts of this clonotype. This chain links TRBV30 with TRBJ1-2, with 8 bases fitting TRBD1. Germline V gene sequence: CDR1 GTSNPN, CDR2 SVGIG (reference sequence). This CDR3 region has 13 residues. V lost 3 bases and J lost 4; bases outside the gene matches: 4. CDR3 residues: CAWSAGGLYGYTF. The CDR3 DNA reads as TGTGCCTGGAGCGCAGGGGGCCTCTATGGCTACACCTTC.

This clonotype was detected ten times or more. The chain links TRBV4-3 to TRBJ2-7; D remains unclear. Trimming took 0 bases from V and 4 from J, leaving 13 bases between them. This CDR3 region has 15 residues. Germline V gene lookup returns CDR1 LGHNA and CDR2 YSLEER. For the CDR3, the DNA is TGCGCCAGCAGCCAAGATTTTCCGGCCGGGTACGAGCAGTACTTC. As protein: CASSQDFPAGYEQYF.

This clonotype was seen at least ten times. The rearrangement uses TRBV15 and TRBJ1-1, with D uncertain. The germline CDR1 and CDR2 sequences are LNHNV and YYDKDF (reference sequence). V lost 0 bases to trimming and J lost 1 base, with 9 bases between them. The CDR3 covers 15 residues. Here the CDR3 reads CATSRDEWTNTEAFF. CDR3 bases: TGTGCCACCAGCAGAGACGAGTGGACGAACACTGAAGCTTTCTTT.

This clonotype was seen at least ten times. This chain joins TRBV27 and TRBJ2-7; 7 nucleotides align to TRBD1. Germline V gene sequence: CDR1 MNHEY, CDR2 SMNVEV (reference sequence). V was clipped by 6 bases and J by 4 bases; unmatched bases: 6. The CDR3 spans 13 residues. The CDR3 region is CASRTGSGYEQYF. Written as DNA, the CDR3 is TGTGCCAGCAGGACAGGGTCGGGGTACGAGCAGTACTTC.

This clonotype was seen many times. The V and J genes are TRBV28 and TRBJ2-7, with 7 bases lining up with TRBD2. Germline loops: CDR1 MDHEN, CDR2 SYDVKM. This CDR3 has 17 amino acids. V gave up 3 bases and J gave up 3 bases; unmatched junction bases: 14. As DNA, the CDR3 is TGTGCCAGCAGTTTCCTCTTGCCCGGGACTACATTCTACGAGCAGTACTTC. Translation: CASSFLLPGTTFYEQYF.

This clonotype was counted many times. V and J are TRBV3-1 and TRBJ1-2; 8 nucleotides agree with TRBD1. Germline V gene sequence: CDR1 LGHDT, CDR2 YNNKEL (reference sequence). Trimming took 4 bases from V and 6 from J; bases not matched to a gene: 7. This CDR3 is 14 amino acids long. Here the CDR3 DNA reads TGTGCCAGCAGCCCGCGGACAGGGTTAAATGGCTACACCTTC. Amino acids: CASSPRTGLNGYTF.

This clonotype was seen ten or more times. This chain connects TRBV5-1 to TRBJ2-5; D unclear. The CDR3 runs to 13 residues. V was cut by 2 bases and J by 1 base, with 6 bases left in between. Germline-derived CDR1 and CDR2 are SGHRS and YFSETQ. For the CDR3, the DNA is TGCGCCAGCAGCTTCCGTTTCCAAGAGACCCAGTACTTC. Protein: CASSFRFQETQYF.

This clonotype was observed at least ten times. The chain employs TRBV28 and TRBJ2-5; no firm D call. The CDR3 extends over 10 amino acids. Trimming took 11 bases from V and 4 from J, leaving 8 bases between them. Germline lookup yields CDR1 MDHEN and CDR2 SYDVKM. Written as DNA, the CDR3 is TGTGCCGCCTCTGGAGAGACCCAGTACTTC. As protein: CAASGETQYF.

This clonotype was seen repeatedly, ten times or more. The chain couples TRBV18 to TRBJ2-7, with 7 positions matching TRBD1. This CDR3 region has 13 residues. J lost 2 bases, V lost 5 bases, and 3 bases had no gene match. Germline V CDR1 and CDR2: KGHSH, LQKENI. The CDR3: CASSGTVAYEQYF. DNA of the CDR3: TGTGCCAGCTCAGGGACAGTGGCCTACGAGCAGTACTTC.

This clonotype was counted at least ten times. The chain recombines TRBV12-3 or TRBV12-4 with TRBJ1-2; TRBD1 might be the D (5 bases). Trimming left V 5 bases short and J 8 bases short, with 12 bases between. The CDR3 runs to 12 residues. The CDR3: CASSGTVGGYTF. CDR3 nucleotide sequence: TGTGCCAGCAGTGGGACGGTGGGGGGCTACACCTTC.

This clonotype was counted many times. The rearrangement links TRBV15 to TRBJ2-4; possibly TRBD1 for D (5 bases). The CDR3 length is 14 residues. V lost 0 bases and J lost 9, with 12 bases in between. From germline, CDR1 is LNHNV and CDR2 YYDKDF (reference sequence). The chain's CDR3 is CATSRDKGMVIQYF. The CDR3 nucleotides are TGTGCCACCAGCAGAGATAAGGGGATGGTCATTCAGTACTTC.

This rearrangement joins TRBV20-1 to TRBJ2-7; 12 bases are a match to TRBD1. CDR3 size: 14 residues. Trimming cost V 5 bases and J 6 bases; bases outside gene matches: 8. Germline CDR1 and CDR2: DFQATT and SNEGSKA (reference sequence). The DNA of the CDR3 is TGCAGTGCTCCCCCCGGGGACAGGGGGCCCGAGCAGTACTTC. Amino acids: CSAPPGDRGPEQYF.

The table lists this clonotype with many counts. Possible read error: a much larger clone is one base away. The chain recombines TRBV7-2 with TRBJ2-2; D remains unclear. The V gene lost 8 bases and the J gene lost 2 bases, with 15 bases spanning the gap. The germline V gene encodes CDR1 SGHTA and CDR2 FQGNSA. This CDR3 spans 15 amino acids. CDR3 sequence: CASGPLSRNTGELFF. CDR3 DNA sequence: TGTGCCAGCGGCCCGCTCAGCCGAAACACCGGGGAGCTGTTTTTT. Supplemented by reference TRBV7-2 and TRBJ2-2, the full variable domain reads GAGVSQSPSNKVTEKGKDVELRCDPISGHTALYWYRQSLGQGLEFLIYFQGNSAPDKSGLPSDRFSAERTGGSVSTLTIQRTQQEDSAVYLCASGPLSRNTGELFFGEGSRLTVL.

This chain connects TRBV6-1 to TRBJ1-2; 8 bases align to TRBD1. The length of the CDR3 is 14 residues. Looked up from germline, CDR1 is MNHNS and CDR2 is SASEGT. Trimming cost V 7 bases and J 8 bases; bases outside gene matches: 12. CDR3 nucleotide sequence: TGTGCCAGCAAACCGGACAGGGAAAGTGAGGGCTACACCTTC. It is translated as CASKPDRESEGYTF.